The text below deals with one T cell receptor (beta chain). The sample is drawn from a study of cytomegalovirus exposure and HLA in healthy donors. The J segment lost 5 bases and the V segment lost 10 bases, leaving 7 bases of the junction unmatched. The CDR3 runs to 13 residues. Germline V gene data show CDR1 as ENHRY and CDR2 as SYGVKD. Primers for the PCR totalled 60 Vbeta and 13 Jbeta. Some clones are missing from TCRdb's copy, which holds only in-frame ones; the method was immunoSEQ multiplex PCR. The sample consists of some 220,000 clones, roughly 90% of them appearing once. The TCR originated in a young woman in good health and CMV-seronegative. The source material was PBMCs. The rearrangement joins TRBV10-3 to TRBJ2-1; TRBD2 agrees at 8 bases. The DNA of the CDR3 is TGTGCCACGAGGACTAGCTCGGACAATGAGCAGTTCTTC. Protein: CATRTSSDNEQFF.